This T cell receptor beta chain was documented in a study of graft-versus-host responses after intestinal transplantation. For the study at large: Multivisceral, liver-intestinal, or isolated intestinal transplants were performed in recipients. Recipients across the board were started on anti-thymocyte globulin induction, then kept on tacrolimus and steroids for about 3 years.

The CDR3 runs to 13 residues. Trimming shortened V by 2 bases and J by 1 base, and 5 bases separated the two germline ends. CDR1 is LNHDA and CDR2 is SQIVND in the germline V gene (reference sequence). Repertoires were generated with immunoSEQ multiplex PCR, while TCRdb's copy carries only in-frame clones and drops some. The sample lists roughly 100,000 clones, approximately 93% seen once, with more than 0.95% in the top ten. General study findings and limits: There was an association between peak levels of circulating GvH clones and early post-transplant HvG declines.

About this clone: As yet, its antigen is unknown.

The starting material was unstimulated CD8+ T cells sorted from spleen or lymph node cells, obtained before intestinal transplant. This rearrangement joins TRBV19 to TRBJ1-1; D gene unclear. The receptor comes from a human donor who received an intestinal transplant. This CDR3 is CASSIRKNTEAFF. CDR3 DNA sequence: TGTGCCAGTAGTATACGGAAGAACACTGAAGCTTTCTTT. Based on the CDR3 plus reference TRBV19 and TRBJ1-1, the full variable domain is DGGITQSPKYLFRKEGQNVTLSCEQNLNHDAMYWYRQDPGQGLRLIYYSQIVNDFQKGDIAEGYSVSREKKESFPLTVTSAQKNPTAFYLCASSIRKNTEAFFGQGTRLTVV.